Each of the 20 T cell receptor beta chains below was sequenced from the same sample in a study of monozygotic twins with inflammatory bowel disease (dated by TCRdb to the late 2010s). Library preparation employed 5' RACE. The sequencer listed for this sample is Illumina HiSeq 2500. TCRdb reprocessed the reads and provides one entry for every CDR3 protein sequence; no DNA is given. The data table for this sample lists fewer than 200,000 distinct CDR3 sequences. Approximately 3% of the sample rests with the top ten. The sequencing sample was made of blood. The receptors originated from a human donor with ulcerative colitis or Crohn's disease, or a healthy co-twin of an affected twin (not recorded which).

The CDR3 spells CASSLVGLLTEAFF. V is TRBV5-1 and J is TRBJ1-1. The CDR3 is 14 amino acids. Germline loops: CDR1 SGHRS, CDR2 YFSETQ.

The gene calls are TRBV18 and TRBJ1-3. CDR3 size: 14 residues. Germline CDR1 and CDR2: KGHSH and LQKENI. The CDR3 sequence: CASSPTISGNTIYF.

The chain joins TRBV11-1 to TRBJ2-1; TCRdb's assignment of TRBD1 cannot be checked, as there is no DNA. This CDR3 has 16 amino acids. CDR1 is SGHAT and CDR2 is FQDESV in the germline V gene (reference sequence). Here the CDR3 reads CASSLNQGSSYNEQFF.

This chain links TRBV5-1 with TRBJ2-4. The CDR3 runs 15 residues. Germline-derived CDR1 and CDR2 are SGHRS and YFSETQ. CDR3 sequence reads: CASSLAVTAKNIQYF.

This chain connects TRBV20-1 to TRBJ2-1; TCRdb names TRBD1, which stays unverified in the absence of DNA. The germline V gene encodes CDR1 DFQATT and CDR2 SNEGSKA (reference sequence). CDR3 length: 15 amino acids. The CDR3 sequence: CSASIPDRLKNEQFF.

This chain connects TRBV3-1 to TRBJ1-1. The CDR3 consists of 12 residues. Germline V gene data show CDR1 as LGHDT and CDR2 as YNNKEL (reference sequence). The CDR3 spells CASTGTHTEAFF.

The V and J genes are TRBV7-3 and TRBJ2-7; the D gene TCRdb calls, TRBD1, cannot be checked with no DNA. Germline CDR1 and CDR2: SGHTA and FQGTGA. The CDR3 contains 14 residues. The CDR3 is CASSREGAIYEQYF. Full variable domain (rest looked up from reference TRBV7-3 and TRBJ2-7): GAGVSQTPSNKVTEKGKYVELRCDPISGHTALYWYRQSLGQGPEFLIYFQGTGAADDSGLPNDRFFAVRPEGSVSTLKIQRTERGDSAVYLCASSREGAIYEQYFGPGTRLTVT.

The V and J genes are TRBV5-4 and TRBJ2-3; TCRdb returns TRBD1, unconfirmable since there is no DNA. The CDR3 is made up of 15 amino acids. CDR1 is SGHNT, CDR2 YYREEE, per germline (reference sequence). The CDR3 spells CASSLVGTSKDTQYF. Combining the CDR3 with reference TRBV5-4 and TRBJ2-3 gives the whole variable domain ETGVTQSPTHLIKTRGQQVTLRCSSQSGHNTVSWYQQALGQGPQFIFQYYREEENGRGNFPPRFSGLQFPNYSSELNVNALELDDSALYLCASSLVGTSKDTQYFGPGTRLTVL.

CDR3 sequence reads: CASSRQTSGGVLRELFF. The V gene is TRBV6-1, the J gene TRBJ2-2; the D gene TCRdb calls, TRBD2, cannot be checked with no DNA. This CDR3 spans 17 amino acids. CDR1 and CDR2 (germline): MNHNS, SASEGT.

The rearrangement joins TRBV28 to TRBJ2-7; there is no DNA to check the TCRdb D call of TRBD1. Germline V gene sequence: CDR1 MDHEN, CDR2 SYDVKM. This CDR3 has 15 amino acids. CDR3 protein: CASSFTGTPFYEQYF.

The chain is built from TRBV18 and TRBJ2-5; absent DNA, TCRdb's TRBD1 call cannot be checked. The CDR3 runs 15 residues. The germline CDR1 and CDR2 sequences are KGHSH and LQKENI. CDR3 sequence reads: CASSSYRGREETQYF.

The chain employs TRBV5-6 and TRBJ1-1; checking the TCRdb D call of TRBD1 is not possible without DNA. The CDR3 is 15 amino acids. Germline V gene data show CDR1 as SGHDT and CDR2 as YYEEEE. The CDR3: CASRGETGMNTEAFF.

This chain uses TRBV7-9 with TRBJ2-7. There are 13 residues in the CDR3. The germline V gene has CDR1 SEHNR and CDR2 FQNEAQ (reference sequence). The CDR3: CASSLAGPRVQYF.

This chain uses TRBV7-8 with TRBJ2-3; checking the TCRdb D call of TRBD1 is not possible without DNA. Germline lookup yields CDR1 SGHVS and CDR2 FQNEAQ. This CDR3 has 18 residues. CDR3 sequence reads: CASSYTRAEILSTDTQYF.

This chain links TRBV4-3 with TRBJ2-7; TCRdb lists TRBD2, though no DNA is available to test this call. Germline lookup yields CDR1 LGHNA and CDR2 YSLEER. The CDR3 totals 15 residues. CDR3 residues: CASSQEEAGGQEQYF.

This chain links TRBV10-2 with TRBJ1-6; TCRdb's D call of TRBD1 is untestable without DNA. The CDR3 is made up of 16 amino acids. Germline assignment: CDR1 WSHSY and CDR2 SAAADI. The CDR3 is CASTPPGTGNNSPLHF.

The chain links TRBV5-1 to TRBJ1-1; no DNA is available, so the TRBD1 call from TCRdb remains unchecked. The CDR3 consists of 14 residues. Per the germline V gene, CDR1 is SGHRS and CDR2 is YFSETQ. The CDR3 spells CASNKGIWGTEAFF.

The rearrangement joins TRBV5-1 to TRBJ1-4; as DNA is missing, the TRBD1 call by TCRdb cannot be tested. Germline assignment: CDR1 SGHRS and CDR2 YFSETQ. CDR3 length equals 15 residues. CDR3 sequence reads: CASSFEGAKGEKLFF. Full variable domain (outside the CDR3, taken from reference TRBV5-1 and TRBJ1-4): KAGVTQTPRYLIKTRGQQVTLSCSPISGHRSVSWYQQTPGQGLQFLFEYFSETQRNKGNFPGRFSGRQFSNSRSEMNVSTLELGDSALYLCASSFEGAKGEKLFFGSGTQLSVL.

This chain connects TRBV2 to TRBJ1-5; checking the TCRdb D call of TRBD1 is not possible without DNA. Per germline, CDR1 SNHLY and CDR2 FYNNEI. The CDR3 has 14 residues. This CDR3 reads CASSGTPRNQPQHF. Filled out from reference TRBV2 and TRBJ1-5, the complete variable domain reads EPEVTQTPSHQVTQMGQEVILRCVPISNHLYFYWYRQILGQKVEFLVSFYNNEISEKSEIFDDQFSVERPDGSNFTLKIRSTKLEDSAMYFCASSGTPRNQPQHFGDGTRLSIL.

The chain has TRBV7-2 and TRBJ2-2. CDR3 size: 15 residues. From germline, CDR1 is SGHTA and CDR2 FQGNSA. The CDR3 is CASSLARIDTGELFF.